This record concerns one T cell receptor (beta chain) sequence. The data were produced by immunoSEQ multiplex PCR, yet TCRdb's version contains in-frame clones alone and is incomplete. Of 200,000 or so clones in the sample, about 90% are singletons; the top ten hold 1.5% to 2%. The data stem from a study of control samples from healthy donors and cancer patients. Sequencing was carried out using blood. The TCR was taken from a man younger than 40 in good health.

The CDR3 reads CASSGTGAYEQYF. CDR3 coding DNA: TGTGCCAGCTCGGGGACAGGGGCCTACGAGCAGTACTTC. The rearrangement uses TRBV27 and TRBJ2-7; 10 bases map to TRBD1. The CDR3 extends over 13 amino acids. J lost 2 bases, V lost 8 bases, and 3 bases had no gene match. Germline V gene lookup returns CDR1 MNHEY and CDR2 SMNVEV (reference sequence).